These T cell receptor beta chains were read from a single sample in a study of cytomegalovirus exposure and HLA in healthy donors. The method was immunoSEQ multiplex PCR; TCRdb's version includes in-frame clones alone and lacks a portion of them. The sample contains around 150,000 clones, more than 75% of which appear only once. Material: PBMCs. These TCRs come from a male donor in good health and CMV-seronegative. Both conserved end residues are part of each CDR3. Each record gives: D gene, J gene, clone size, V gene, CDR3 DNA, CDR3 protein. A D gene is named only where the DNA matches it firmly. The size of a clone is reported for some rows only, either as once, few or many, or as a class for expanded clones.

. TRBJ1-1 once TRBV18 TGTGCCAGCTCAGGGTCCGGGGACACTGAAGCTTTCTTT CASSGSGDTEAFF
TRBD2 TRBJ2-1 . TRBV9 TGTGCCAGCAGCGCGACTAGCGGGGGGCCCTACACTGAGCAGTTCTTC CASSATSGGPYTEQFF
. TRBJ2-2 . TRBV5-1 TGCGCCAGCAGCCCGACTCGGACCGGGGAGCTGTTTTTT CASSPTRTGELFF
. TRBJ2-6 . TRBV5-6 TGTGCCAGCAGCTTGAGGTTTGAGGGCACAGCTGGGGCCAACGTCCTGACTTTC CASSLRFEGTAGANVLTF
. TRBJ2-7 . TRBV6-1 TGTGCCAGCAGTGAAGAGGGGTGGGGCAGGCGTTCCTACGAGCAGTACTTC CASSEEGWGRRSYEQYF
. TRBJ1-3 . TRBV9 TGTGCCAGCAGCGTAGCGGGGGGGGCTGTTGGAGACACCATATATTTT CASSVAGGAVGDTIYF
. TRBJ2-7 . TRBV6-1 TGTGCCAGCAGTATGAACAGGGTCGGCGAGCAGTACTTC CASSMNRVGEQYF
TRBD1 TRBJ2-2 . TRBV30 TGTGCCTGGAGTGACGACAGGGGTTACACCGGGGAGCTGTTTTTT CAWSDDRGYTGELFF
. TRBJ2-4 few TRBV6-5 TGTGCCAGCAGTTACTCGAGGCAGGGCCGGAAAAACATTCAGTACTTC CASSYSRQGRKNIQYF
TRBD1 TRBJ2-3 . TRBV29-1 TGCAGCGTTGAAGCCAGGGGGACAGATACGCAGTATTTT CSVEARGTDTQYF
. TRBJ1-2 once TRBV4-1 TGCGCCAGCAGCCCTCCAGGAAATTATGGCTACACCTTC CASSPPGNYGYTF
TRBD2 TRBJ2-3 . TRBV27 TGTGCCAGCAGGCTAGCGGGGGTAGGGGATACGCAGTATTTT CASRLAGVGDTQYF
TRBD2 TRBJ2-1 . TRBV18 TGTGCCAGCTCATTCTGGACTAGCGGGGGGCCTTACAATGAGCAGTTCTTC CASSFWTSGGPYNEQFF
. TRBJ1-4 . TRBV7-9 TGTGCCAGCAGCTTAGAGGGGACAACTAATGAAAAACTGTTTTTT CASSLEGTTNEKLFF
. TRBJ1-2 . TRBV7-2 TGTGCCAGCAGCTTAGCGCAGGGGTATGAAGGCTACACCTTC CASSLAQGYEGYTF
. TRBJ1-5 . TRBV5-5 TGTGCCAGCAGCGTGACAGATTATAGCAATCAGCCCCAGCATTTT CASSVTDYSNQPQHF
. TRBJ1-3 . TRBV29-1 TGCAGCGTTGAAGGACATGGTACTGACACCATATATTTT CSVEGHGTDTIYF
. TRBJ1-2 . TRBV30 TGTGCCTGGAATAGGCCTTGGGGTCATGACACGGGAGGCTACACCTTC CAWNRPWGHDTGGYTF
TRBD1 TRBJ2-3 . TRBV29-1 TGCAGCGTTGCTGCCACAGGGGTTACAGATACGCAGTATTTT CSVAATGVTDTQYF
. TRBJ2-3 . TRBV18 TGTGCCAGCTCTTCATTCACAGATACGCAGTATTTT CASSSFTDTQYF
. TRBJ1-2 . TRBV6-5 TGTGCCACTTCGCCTGGCGGCTTACCTTATGGCTACACCTTC CATSPGGLPYGYTF
. TRBJ1-1 . TRBV5-1 TGCGCCAGCAGCTTGGACAGCATGAACACTGAAGCTTTCTTT CASSLDSMNTEAFF
TRBD1 TRBJ1-5 . TRBV11-1 TGTGCCAGCAGCTTGGGACAGAATCAGCCCCAGCATTTT CASSLGQNQPQHF
TRBD2 TRBJ2-7 . TRBV19 TGTGCCAGTAGTCCACAAGGGACTAGCGGGGCCTACGAGCAGTACTTC CASSPQGTSGAYEQYF
TRBD1 TRBJ1-2 . TRBV27 TGTGCCAGCTTCGGGGCCACTCCAGGGGGCAGCTACACCTTC CASFGATPGGSYTF
. TRBJ2-7 . TRBV5-1 TGCGCCAGCAGCTGGACGATGGGCAGGGTCTACGAGCAGTACTTC CASSWTMGRVYEQYF
TRBD1 TRBJ2-7 . TRBV7-2 TGTGCCAGCAGTCAACCGGGACAGGGGTTCGAGCAGTACTTC CASSQPGQGFEQYF
. TRBJ2-7 . TRBV29-1 TGCAGCGTTGGAAGGGGTGACGACGAGCAGTACTTC CSVGRGDDEQYF
. TRBJ2-7 . TRBV5-1 TGCGCCAGCAGCACGGGACTGGGGCTAACCTACGAGCAGTACTTC CASSTGLGLTYEQYF
. TRBJ2-2 . TRBV12-1 TGTGCCAGCAGCTCCAGCGGGAACACCGGGGAGCTGTTTTTT CASSSSGNTGELFF
. TRBJ1-2 . TRBV27 TGTGCCAGCAGTTTATCGGGGGCAGGCTATGGCTACACCTTC CASSLSGAGYGYTF
. TRBJ2-5 . TRBV6-1 TGTGCCAGCAGTGATGACACCCAAGAGACCCAGTACTTC CASSDDTQETQYF
. TRBJ2-7 few TRBV4-3 TGCGCCAGCAGCCAAGATCACAGGGCCTCAGTACTGAAGCAGTACTTC CASSQDHRASVLKQYF
. TRBJ2-3 . TRBV5-5 TGTGCCAGCAGCTTCGGGGGAGGTTGGGATACGCAGTATTTT CASSFGGGWDTQYF
TRBD1 TRBJ2-1 . TRBV5-4 TGTGCCAGCAGCTGGGGGACAGGTGGGGATGAGCAGTTCTTC CASSWGTGGDEQFF
. TRBJ2-3 once TRBV6-6 TGTGCCAGCCGACCCGCGGGGCCTGGCACAGATACGCAGTATTTT CASRPAGPGTDTQYF
. TRBJ1-6 . TRBV30 TGTGCCTGGAGTGCCACTGGGACTTTCAACTATAATTCACCCCTCCACTTT CAWSATGTFNYNSPLHF
TRBD1 TRBJ1-3 . TRBV9 TGTGCCAGCAGCGCCCAACTAACAGGGGCGAACTCTGGAAACACCATATATTTT CASSAQLTGANSGNTIYF
. TRBJ1-1 . TRBV18 TGTGCCAGCTCAGAGACAGGACATAGGAACACTGAAGCTTTCTTT CASSETGHRNTEAFF
. TRBJ2-3 . TRBV7-6 TGTGCCAGCAGTCCAAGGGGGGATACGCAGTATTTT CASSPRGDTQYF
TRBD2 TRBJ2-1 . TRBV5-1 TGCGCCAGCAGCGGGGGAGCGGGGGGGAGGAACAATGAGCAGTTCTTC CASSGGAGGRNNEQFF
. TRBJ1-5 . TRBV30 TGTGCCGCGGGGAACAATCAGCCCCAGCATTTT CAAGNNQPQHF
TRBD1 TRBJ2-7 . TRBV19 TGTGCCAGTACCCCGACGGCAGGGGGTTTGGACGAGCAGTACTTC CASTPTAGGLDEQYF
TRBD1 TRBJ1-2 . TRBV5-1 TGCGCCAGCAGCATAGGGACAGCTAACTATGGCTACACCTTC CASSIGTANYGYTF
TRBD1 TRBJ1-1 . TRBV7-9 TGTGCCAGCAGCTCCGGGACAGGGAGGGGCACTGAAGCTTTCTTT CASSSGTGRGTEAFF
. TRBJ2-2 . TRBV5-1 TGCGCCAGCAGCTTGGGACCTAACAGCGGGGAGCTGTTTTTT CASSLGPNSGELFF
. TRBJ1-2 once TRBV10-3 TGTGCCATCAGTGAGTCCAAGGGGAAACGGGCCTTC CAISESKGKRAF
TRBD2 TRBJ2-1 . TRBV7-3 TGTGCCAGCAGCGTACTAGCGGGGGGGACCTACAATGAGCAGTTCTTC CASSVLAGGTYNEQFF
TRBD1 TRBJ2-3 . TRBV28 TGTGCCAGCAGTTTAAGGACAGGAGATACGCAGTATTTT CASSLRTGDTQYF
TRBD1 TRBJ1-3 . TRBV28 TGTGCCAGTTCGACAGGGATCTCCTCTGGAAACACCATATATTTT CASSTGISSGNTIYF
TRBD1 TRBJ1-3 . TRBV5-4 TGTGCCAGCAGCCCCACAGGGGGCCTTGGCTCTGGAAACACCATATATTTT CASSPTGGLGSGNTIYF
. TRBJ2-7 . TRBV2 TGTGCCAGCAGTGAACAGGACTACGAGCAGTACTTC CASSEQDYEQYF
. TRBJ1-6 . TRBV2 TGTGCCAGCAGGATGGACCAGGGAGGGCGTAATTCACCCCTCCACTTT CASRMDQGGRNSPLHF
. TRBJ2-3 . TRBV6-4 TGTGCCAGCAGTGAGCTCGGAGGAGATACGCAGTATTTT CASSELGGDTQYF
TRBD1 TRBJ1-3 . TRBV5-5 TGTGCCAGCACTCCAGGGGGCTCTGGAAACACCATATATTTT CASTPGGSGNTIYF
TRBD1 TRBJ2-1 . TRBV29-1 TGCAGCGTTGATTCTGGGGACAGGGTCAACAATGAGCAGTTCTTC CSVDSGDRVNNEQFF
. TRBJ2-3 . TRBV11-3 TGTGCCAGCAGCTTGAACTCGCAGCGAGATACGCAGTATTTT CASSLNSQRDTQYF
. TRBJ1-4 . TRBV11-2 TGTGCCAGCAGCTTAGACTCACGGACAGCATTGTCGACTAATGAAAAACTGTTTTTT CASSLDSRTALSTNEKLFF
TRBD1 TRBJ1-1 . TRBV4-2 TGTGCCAGCAGCCAAGTACAGGGGGGCACACGCGAAGCTTTCTTT CASSQVQGGTREAFF